These T cell receptor beta chains were read from a single sample in a study of OX40 agonist ivuxolimab in advanced cancers. TCRdb's copy holds only in-frame clones and misses some; the assay was immunoSEQ multiplex PCR. The sample has 66,000 or so clones, about 90% seen once. The input for sequencing was CD4+ or CD8+ T cells sorted from blood, taken in a trial of the OX40 agonist ivuxolimab. The receptors were gathered from an adult with an advanced solid tumor such as melanoma, head and neck, liver or kidney cancer. Each CDR3 is given without its conserved first and last residue.

j_call	v_call	cdr3_aa
TRBJ1-5	TRBV30	AWSPREGEQPQH
TRBJ1-5	TRBV27	ASSLGRTGQPQH
TRBJ1-5	TRBV19	ASRPGHFSNQPQH
TRBJ1-5	TRBV6-5	ASSHQGGNQPQH
TRBJ2-6	TRBV19	ASSIGKGKANVLT
TRBJ2-7	TRBV5-1	ASSLGRGPQH
TRBJ2-3	TRBV11-3	ASSLDRLVWTDTQY
TRBJ1-2	TRBV27	ASSLSQGTGPYGYT
TRBJ1-3	TRBV28	ASRDMAFSGNTIY
TRBJ2-1	TRBV4-1	ASSQTGPGSYNEQF
TRBJ1-2	TRBV27	ASSFGFGYGYT
TRBJ1-3	TRBV4-3	ASSQDVRGNTIY
TRBJ2-3	TRBV30	AWTVADTQY
TRBJ1-1	TRBV2	ASSVGQGVTEAF
TRBJ1-1	TRBV28	ASGPRNTEAF
TRBJ1-5	TRBV30	AWSQGYDQPQH
TRBJ2-1	TRBV5-1	ASSPEGALLSYNEQF
TRBJ2-7	TRBV7-6	ASSLEGQGAPPEQY
TRBJ2-1	TRBV7-9	ASSLGDSRFYNEQF
TRBJ1-1	TRBV2	ASRTPGPKDTEAF
TRBJ2-3	TRBV6-5	ASSYYGTDTQY
TRBJ1-6	TRBV28	ASRRPDWAAASPLH
TRBJ2-1	TRBV5-5	ASSLPLAGPYNEQF
TRBJ2-3	TRBV28	ASSFNIELSTDTQY
TRBJ2-3	TRBV9	ASSVGSNTQY
TRBJ1-1	TRBV13	ASTRNRVRNTEAF
TRBJ1-5	TRBV27	ASSLGRRSPQH
TRBJ2-1	TRBV2	ASSDREKTQIAYNEQF
TRBJ2-1	TRBV5-1	ASSLGGYNEQF